The T cell receptor (beta chain) under discussion was sequenced for a study of cytomegalovirus exposure and HLA in healthy donors. Findings and caveats of the study: HLA-A and HLA-B allele assignments for most subjects were reportedly predicted accurately using TCR beta sequences.

Primers included in the PCR were 60 Vbeta and 13 Jbeta primers. The protocol was immunoSEQ multiplex PCR, while the TCRdb copy is restricted to in-frame clones and leaves out a portion. The data contain 210,000 or so clones, 70% to 85% of them singletons. This clone has more than one count but fewer than ten. No antigen is known for it. The sample taken for sequencing was PBMCs. This clonotype was sampled from a girl aged 2-10 years in good health and CMV-seronegative.

Here the CDR3 reads CASSVLAGGTDTQYF. The DNA of the CDR3 is TGTGCCAGCAGTGTACTAGCGGGGGGTACAGATACGCAGTATTTT. The J gene is TRBJ2-3, the V gene TRBV6-4; TRBD2 matches 12 bases. The CDR3 contains 15 residues. Germline CDR1 and CDR2: MRHNA and SNTAGT. With V trimmed by 4 bases and J by 3 bases, 2 bases remained unmatched.